Presented here are 7 T cell receptor beta chains from one specimen sequenced in a study of vaccination and CD4 T cells after COVID-19. Treatment in this sample: approximately 9-day PBMC culture with coronavirus spike peptide pools or control peptides (ViraFEST assay). An Oncomine TCR Beta short-read assay was used to sequence the DNA from cultured CD4+ T cells. Each CDR3 protein is one row after TCRdb ran MiXCR on the PCR reads. The data show over 9,000 distinct CDR3 sequences, under 60% seen once. What these receptors recognize is not known. Sequencing was performed on CD4+ T cells from blood, cultured in vitro. The receptors originated from a human donor who had recovered from COVID-19.

This chain connects TRBV5-1 to TRBJ1-6, with 8 bases that match TRBD1. V dropped 0 bases and J dropped 5; count of bases not matched to a gene: 7. Germline assignment: CDR1 SGHRS and CDR2 YFSETQ. CDR3 length equals 17 residues. As DNA, the CDR3 is TGCGCCAGCAGCTTGGAGGATCCGGGACAGGATAATTCACCCCTCCACTTT. This gives the protein CASSLEDPGQDNSPLHF.

As to this clonotype: A read error is likely, as this CDR3 ends without the conserved phenylalanine or tryptophan. The V gene is TRBV6-1, the J gene TRBJ2-5; D not resolved. Deletions cut 6 bases from V and 5 bases from J, with 13 bases between. The CDR3 contains 13 residues. CDR1 MNHNS and CDR2 SASEGT come from the germline V gene. CDR3 DNA sequence: TGTGCCAGCAGCTCCGGGCAGTGGGAGACCCAGTACTTG. Translation: CASSSGQWETQYL.

CDR3 nucleotides: TGCGCCAGCAGCCTTAGACAGGCAGGGCTTATGAACACTGAAGCTTTCTTT. Encoded protein: CASSLRQAGLMNTEAFF. The V gene is TRBV5-1, the J gene TRBJ1-1; weak D call: TRBD1 (6 bases). Trimming stripped 4 bases from V and 0 bases from J, with 19 bases between. This CDR3 has 17 residues. CDR1 is SGHRS, CDR2 YFSETQ, per germline.

The chain has TRBV20-1 and TRBJ2-2; 9 positions agree with TRBD2. The CDR3 length is 16 residues. Germline assignment: CDR1 DFQATT and CDR2 SNEGSKA (reference sequence). The J segment lost 0 bases and the V segment lost 6 bases, leaving 8 bases of the junction unmatched. CDR3 loop: CSAFIAGASNTGELFF. The DNA of the CDR3 is TGCAGTGCGTTTATAGCGGGGGCCTCGAACACCGGGGAGCTGTTTTTT.

This chain links TRBV7-8 with TRBJ1-4; 8 bases agree with TRBD1. Germline values: CDR1 SGHVS, CDR2 FQNEAQ. This CDR3 comprises 14 residues. Losses at the gene ends were 2 bases for V and 7 bases for J; bases not matched to a gene: 3. The CDR3 reads CASSLSGGREKLFF. CDR3 coding DNA: TGTGCCAGCAGCTTATCAGGGGGCCGTGAAAAACTGTTTTTT. Full variable domain (missing parts from reference TRBV7-8 and TRBJ1-4): GAGVSQSPRYKVAKRGQDVALRCDPISGHVSLFWYQQALGQGPEFLTYFQNEAQLDKSGLPSDRFFAERPEGSVSTLKIQRTQQEDSAVYLCASSLSGGREKLFFGSGTQLSVL.

The chain has TRBV7-9 and TRBJ1-1; no reliable D call. Germline assignment: CDR1 SEHNR and CDR2 FQNEAQ (reference sequence). This CDR3 is 14 amino acids long. V was cut by 1 base and J by 4 bases, with 10 bases left in between. This CDR3 reads CASSLVVVGTEAFF. In nucleotides, the CDR3 is TGTGCCAGCAGCTTAGTCGTGGTGGGCACTGAAGCTTTCTTT.

CDR3: CASSPGLSSYNEQFF. The CDR3 DNA is TGTGCCAGTAGTCCGGGACTAAGCTCCTACAATGAGCAGTTCTTC. The chain links TRBV19 to TRBJ2-1; 7 nucleotides line up with TRBD2. V lost 5 bases, J lost 0 bases, and 4 bases stayed unmatched. Germline V lookup: CDR1 LNHDA, CDR2 SQIVND (reference sequence). This CDR3 is built from 15 residues.